The 20 T cell receptor beta chains in this list originate from one sample, sequenced in a study of T cell repertoires in ileal Crohn's disease. Assay: immunoSEQ multiplex PCR; the TCRdb copy retains only in-frame clones and omits some. The repertoire holds 7,300 or so clones, with approximately 82% as singletons. Sequenced sample: ileal tissue. The receptors were sampled from an adult with Crohn's disease.

This chain joins TRBV30 and TRBJ1-3; D unclear. Germline CDR1 GTSNPN, CDR2 SVGIG (reference sequence). CDR3 length: 12 residues. With 2 bases removed from V and 1 base from J, the gap between germline ends came to 3 bases. The CDR3 sequence: CAWSPSGNTIYF. DNA for the CDR3: TGTGCCTGGAGTCCTTCTGGAAACACCATATATTTT.

The rearrangement links TRBV19 to TRBJ1-2, with D hard to call. Trimming pared 8 bases from V and 5 bases from J, leaving 12 bases between. The V gene's germline CDR1 is LNHDA and CDR2 SQIVND (reference sequence). The CDR3 runs 12 residues. The CDR3 loop is CASSELEYGYTF. CDR3 bases: TGTGCCAGTTCTGAGTTGGAGTATGGCTACACCTTC.

The rearrangement uses TRBV12-5 and TRBJ1-1; 8 positions match TRBD1. With V trimmed by 7 bases and J by 0 bases, 1 base remained unmatched. This CDR3 is built from 13 residues. Germline assignment: CDR1 LGHNT and CDR2 FRNRAP. The CDR3 is CASDRGVNTEAFF. The CDR3 DNA sequence: TGTGCTAGTGACAGGGGGGTGAACACTGAAGCTTTCTTT.

The chain is built from TRBV6-1 and TRBJ2-1; TRBD2 matches at 9 bases. Per germline, CDR1 MNHNS and CDR2 SASEGT. With V trimmed by 0 bases and J by 7 bases, 7 bases remained unmatched. The CDR3 is made up of 16 amino acids. The CDR3 spells CASSEAVAGVDNEQFF. The CDR3 DNA follows: TGTGCCAGCAGTGAAGCGGTAGCGGGAGTTGATAATGAGCAGTTCTTC.

This clone was counted only a few times. This chain links TRBV25-1 with TRBJ2-7, with 7 positions matching TRBD1. This CDR3 has 12 residues. From germline, CDR1 is MGHDK and CDR2 SYGVNS. Trimming took 8 bases from V and 4 from J; bases not matched to a gene: 5. DNA for the CDR3: TGTGCCAGCGGGGACAGTCGATACGAGCAGTACTTC. This encodes CASGDSRYEQYF.

This chain connects TRBV18 to TRBJ1-4, with D tentatively TRBD1 (5 bases). This CDR3 is built from 18 residues. CDR1 and CDR2 from the germline V gene are KGHSH and LQKENI. The V end lost 2 bases, the J end lost 0 bases, and 16 bases lay between the germline ends. The CDR3 DNA reads as TGTGCCAGCTCACCAACCCGGCAGGGCCCGACAACTAATGAAAAACTGTTTTTT. Protein product: CASSPTRQGPTTNEKLFF.

This sequence joins TRBV7-9 and TRBJ2-3, with 14 bases fitting TRBD2. The CDR3 has 17 residues. CDR1 is SEHNR, CDR2 FQNEAQ, per germline (reference sequence). J was trimmed by 7 bases and V by 2 bases; bases with no gene match: 8. The CDR3 bases are TGTGCCAGCAGCTTAAGGCAAAGGACTAGCGGGGGGTATACGCAGTATTTT. Its translation is CASSLRQRTSGGYTQYF.

The CDR3, as DNA: TGTGCCAGCAGCTTAGGGTTCGGGAACGAGCAGTACTTC. It yields the protein CASSLGFGNEQYF. The chain joins TRBV11-2 to TRBJ2-7; D might be TRBD2 (5 bases). Between the trimmed V and J ends, which lost 1 base and 5 bases, there was a span of 9 bases. This CDR3 region has 13 residues. The germline V gene encodes CDR1 SGHAT and CDR2 FQNNGV.

The chain carries TRBV6-1 and TRBJ1-2, with 9 bases matching TRBD1. The germline V gene has CDR1 MNHNS and CDR2 SASEGT. CDR3 length: 14 residues. J gave up 8 bases and V 2 bases, and 6 bases lay outside the gene matches. The CDR3 region is CASSESTGGWGYTF. As DNA, the CDR3 is TGTGCCAGCAGTGAAAGTACAGGGGGCTGGGGCTACACCTTC.

CDR3 DNA sequence: TGTGCCTGGAGTGTCGGACTAGCGGGGGCCTACGAGCAGTACTTC. It translates to CAWSVGLAGAYEQYF. The V and J genes are TRBV30 and TRBJ2-7; TRBD2 matches at 13 bases. The V gene end was trimmed by 0 bases and the J gene end by 2 bases; junction bases not matched to a gene: 1. This CDR3 is 15 amino acids long. Looked up from germline, CDR1 is GTSNPN and CDR2 is SVGIG (reference sequence).

This chain joins TRBV5-1 and TRBJ2-1, with a tentative D call TRBD1 (5 bases). CDR1 is SGHRS, CDR2 YFSETQ, per germline. This CDR3 has 16 amino acids. Trimming pared 4 bases from V and 6 bases from J, leaving 20 bases between. CDR3 residues: CASSPGGVGQANEQFF. The CDR3, as DNA: TGCGCCAGCAGCCCGGGCGGTGTGGGGCAAGCCAATGAGCAGTTCTTC.

CDR3 nucleotides: TGTGCCAGCAGTGAAGCGCGCGGGGCCGGGGAGCTGTTTTTT. Encoded protein: CASSEARGAGELFF. The genes are TRBV6-1 and TRBJ2-2; D perhaps matches TRBD2 (6 bases). With 0 bases removed from V and 6 bases from J, the gap between germline ends came to 8 bases. The CDR3 spans 14 residues. Germline V gene lookup returns CDR1 MNHNS and CDR2 SASEGT.

This chain's CDR3 is CASSLGSGDGTQYF. The CDR3 nucleotides are TGCGCCAGCAGCTTGGGTTCAGGGGATGGTACGCAGTATTTT. This chain joins TRBV5-1 and TRBJ2-3; tentative D call: TRBD1 (6 bases). Germline CDR1 is SGHRS and CDR2 is YFSETQ. The CDR3 sequence is 14 residues long. Deletions cut 0 bases from V and 8 bases from J, with 13 bases between.

The chain combines TRBV19 with TRBJ1-5; D unresolved. Looked up from germline, CDR1 is LNHDA and CDR2 is SQIVND (reference sequence). CDR3 length equals 13 residues. The V and J ends lost 6 bases and 6 bases respectively, with 12 bases between them. This CDR3 is CASSPGVGQPQHF. CDR3 coding DNA: TGTGCCAGTAGCCCCGGGGTGGGTCAGCCCCAGCATTTT.

Comment on this clone: At the DNA level, this CDR3 is encoded by other sequences in the same sample as well. This rearrangement joins TRBV19 to TRBJ1-1; D possibly corresponds to TRBD1 (5 bases). The ends were cut back, 5 bases at V and 5 bases at J, with 15 bases in the middle. Germline V CDR1 and CDR2: LNHDA, SQIVND (reference sequence). This CDR3 has 14 residues. This chain's CDR3 is CASSPGGGRTEAFF. In DNA form, the CDR3 reads TGTGCCAGTAGTCCCGGGGGGGGGAGGACTGAAGCTTTCTTT. Looking up the rest from reference TRBV19 and TRBJ1-1 gives the full variable domain: DGGITQSPKYLFRKEGQNVTLSCEQNLNHDAMYWYRQDPGQGLRLIYYSQIVNDFQKGDIAEGYSVSREKKESFPLTVTSAQKNPTAFYLCASSPGGGRTEAFFGQGTRLTVV.

This clone came up a few times. The J gene is TRBJ2-3, the V gene TRBV15; 8 bases match TRBD1. Germline assignment: CDR1 LNHNV and CDR2 YYDKDF (reference sequence). This CDR3 has 16 amino acids. V shed 3 bases and J 0 bases; nucleotides not matched to a gene: 5. The CDR3 coding sequence is TGTGCCACCAGCAGCAGGACAGGGACTAGCACAGATACGCAGTATTTT. It translates to CATSSRTGTSTDTQYF.

This clone was seen a single time. V usage is TRBV19 and J usage is TRBJ1-1; D may be TRBD1 (6 bases). Trimming pared 5 bases from V and 5 bases from J, leaving 15 bases between. In germline, CDR1 is LNHDA, CDR2 SQIVND (reference sequence). The CDR3 extends over 14 amino acids. This chain's CDR3 is CASSGQPFITEAFF. CDR3 DNA sequence: TGTGCCAGTAGTGGACAGCCTTTTATAACTGAAGCTTTCTTT.

This clone is large within its sample. The chain uses TRBV7-9 and TRBJ2-7, with a tentative D call TRBD2 (7 bases). Germline lookup yields CDR1 SEHNR and CDR2 FQNEAQ (reference sequence). Trimming pared 1 base from V and 4 bases from J, leaving 11 bases between. This CDR3 has 14 residues. The DNA for the CDR3 is TGTGCCAGCAGCTTAGTCGGGGGGCCGTACGAGCAGTACTTC. This codes for CASSLVGGPYEQYF.

V and J are TRBV18 and TRBJ1-4; unclear D gene. V was clipped by 3 bases and J by 5 bases, with 7 bases between them. There are 13 residues in the CDR3. Per germline, CDR1 KGHSH and CDR2 LQKENI. The CDR3 coding sequence is TGTGCCAGCTCACCGGGCGTAAATGAAAAACTGTTTTTT. Translated, it gives CASSPGVNEKLFF.

Concerning this clone: The germline gene is not matched at one end of the junction; a read error may be the cause. This chain uses TRBV25-1 with TRBJ2-3, with TRBD2 identical over 8 bases. The CDR3 sequence is 15 residues long. The germline V gene encodes CDR1 MGHDK and CDR2 SYGVNS. The CDR3: CVSSGGGGSTDTQYF. The CDR3 bases are TGTGTCAGCTCCGGGGGGGGCGGGAGCACAGATACGCAGTATTTT.